Each of the 21 T cell receptor beta chains below was sequenced from the same sample in a study of CD8 T cells in ankylosing spondylitis. TCRdb re-called the 5' RACE reads with MiXCR, one entry per CDR3 protein. The sample carries 230,000 or so distinct CDR3 sequences, about a sixth recorded once. Sample: blood, either unsorted or a sorted T cell fraction (not recorded which). The receptors derive from a male donor with ankylosing spondylitis or in good health (not recorded which).

This clonotype was found a few times. The chain combines TRBV6-2 or TRBV6-3 with TRBJ1-4; TRBD1 is a possible D gene (6 bases). This CDR3 region has 15 residues. CDR1 and CDR2 from the germline V gene are MNHEY and SVGEGT. The V end lost 2 bases, the J end lost 3 bases, and 10 bases lay between the germline ends. Written as DNA, the CDR3 is TGTGCCAGCAGTTACCTGACAGGCTCTAATGAAAAACTGTTTTTT. It translates to CASSYLTGSNEKLFF.

This chain joins TRBV12-3 or TRBV12-4 and TRBJ2-3; TRBD2 matches 13 bases. The CDR3 has 18 amino acids. V lost 0 bases to trimming and J lost 2 bases; unmatched junction nucleotides: 5. In nucleotides, the CDR3 is TGTGCCAGCAGTTTAGCCTGGACTAGCGGGAGCCTCACAGATACGCAGTATTTT. Amino acid sequence: CASSLAWTSGSLTDTQYF.

The chain uses TRBV6-5 and TRBJ2-7; tentatively, D is TRBD1 (5 bases). Trimming removed 0 bases from V and 3 bases from J, with 6 bases in between. The germline gives CDR1 MNHEY, CDR2 SVGAGI. This CDR3 is built from 13 residues. The CDR3 DNA sequence: TGTGCCAGCAGTTACTCGGACAACTACGAGCAGTACTTC. It encodes CASSYSDNYEQYF.

This clonotype was picked up many times. V usage is TRBV6-2 or TRBV6-3 and J usage is TRBJ2-7; perhaps TRBD2 as D (5 bases). V was cut by 2 bases and J by 3 bases, with 11 bases left in between. The CDR3 has 14 residues. Germline V gene lookup returns CDR1 MNHEY and CDR2 SVGEGT. The CDR3 loop is CASSYPGRVYEQYF. The CDR3 DNA reads TGTGCCAGCAGTTACCCTGGGAGAGTCTACGAGCAGTACTTC.

This clonotype was seen many times. The chain joins TRBV5-1 to TRBJ1-1; D is ambiguous. CDR1 is SGHRS, CDR2 YFSETQ, per germline. V was cut by 1 base and J by 5 bases, with 9 bases left in between. The CDR3 totals 13 residues. Written as DNA, the CDR3 is TGCGCCAGCAGCTTGTGGACGGAGACTGAAGCTTTCTTT. Its protein is CASSLWTETEAFF.

V gene TRBV7-9 combines with J gene TRBJ1-2; a weak D match, TRBD1 (6 bases). The CDR3 length is 16 residues. The V end was cut by 1 base, the J end by 6 bases, with 18 bases between. In germline, CDR1 is SEHNR, CDR2 FQNEAQ (reference sequence). For the CDR3, the DNA is TGTGCCAGCAGCTTAGGGACAGCGTCGGTTGAGGATGGCTACACCTTC. Amino acids: CASSLGTASVEDGYTF.

This chain uses TRBV12-3 or TRBV12-4 with TRBJ2-7, with D tentatively TRBD1 or TRBD2 (6 bases each). The germline V and J ends were trimmed by 4 bases and 2 bases, with 12 bases remaining between them. This CDR3 comprises 14 residues. CDR3 region: CASSWGAHTYEQYF. DNA of the CDR3: TGTGCCAGCAGTTGGGGGGCCCATACCTACGAGCAGTACTTC.

The chain recombines TRBV27 with TRBJ2-3, with a tentative D call TRBD2 (7 bases). The V end was cut by 6 bases, the J end by 0 bases, with 13 bases between. Germline CDR1 reads MNHEY; CDR2 reads SMNVEV (reference sequence). This CDR3 comprises 15 residues. The CDR3 here is CASSQRDTSTDTQYF. CDR3 coding DNA: TGTGCCAGCAGCCAGCGGGACACTAGCACAGATACGCAGTATTTT.

This chain links TRBV11-2 with TRBJ2-1; D is uncertain. Trimming removed 5 bases from V and 7 bases from J, with 27 bases in between. Germline V lookup: CDR1 SGHAT, CDR2 FQNNGV. This CDR3 is 18 amino acids long. CDR3 loop: CASSPFWVSSIWVNEQFF. CDR3 DNA: TGTGCCAGCAGCCCATTCTGGGTCAGCTCGATCTGGGTGAATGAGCAGTTCTTC. The full variable domain, in which reference TRBV11-2 and TRBJ2-1 provide the parts outside the CDR3, is EAGVAQSPRYKIIEKRQSVAFWCNPISGHATLYWYQQILGQGPKLLIQFQNNGVVDDSQLPKDRFSAERLKGVDSTLKIQPAKLEDSAVYLCASSPFWVSSIWVNEQFFGPGTRLTVL.

The J gene is TRBJ2-6, the V gene TRBV11-1; TRBD1 or TRBD2 may be the D gene (5 bases each). CDR3 length: 20 amino acids. V lost 1 base and J 0 bases, leaving 19 bases between the germline ends. Per germline, CDR1 SGHAT and CDR2 FQDESV (reference sequence). CDR3 sequence (DNA): TGTGCCAGCAGCTTAGGTTCGGCAGGGAGCATACTCTCTGGGGCCAACGTCCTGACTTTC. Protein product: CASSLGSAGSILSGANVLTF.

This clonotype was found a few times. This chain connects TRBV4-2 to TRBJ2-1; 11 bases match TRBD2. V dropped 0 bases and J dropped 5; count of bases not matched to a gene: 6. CDR1 is LGHNA and CDR2 is YNFKEQ in the germline V gene. CDR3 length equals 17 residues. The CDR3 nucleotides read TGTGCCAGCAGCCAAGATTTACTAGCGGGAGAACACAATGAGCAGTTCTTC. Its translation is CASSQDLLAGEHNEQFF.

A few counts support this clonotype. The chain joins TRBV4-3 to TRBJ1-2; D remains ambiguous. The CDR3 extends over 15 amino acids. The germline V gene encodes CDR1 LGHNA and CDR2 YSLEER. The germline V and J ends were trimmed by 0 bases and 4 bases, with 12 bases remaining between them. The chain's CDR3 is CASSQDRSSSYGYTF. CDR3 bases: TGCGCCAGCAGCCAAGATCGGAGCAGTAGCTATGGCTACACCTTC.

The chain joins TRBV4-1 to TRBJ2-1; D call uncertain. The germline V gene has CDR1 MGHRA and CDR2 YSYEKL. The CDR3 is 12 residues long. V was cut by 4 bases and J by 8 bases, with 9 bases left in between. The CDR3 loop is CASSRGADEQFF. Written as DNA, the CDR3 is TGCGCCAGCAGCCGCGGAGCTGATGAGCAGTTCTTC.

This clonotype has more than one count but fewer than ten. The chain links TRBV7-3 to TRBJ2-1; 7 bases line up with TRBD2. CDR1 is SGHTA, CDR2 FQGTGA, per germline. CDR3 length: 14 residues. The junction had 1 base not matched to a gene; V was cut back by 2 bases and J by 3 bases. CDR3 sequence: CASSLQRDYNEQFF. CDR3 DNA sequence: TGTGCCAGCAGCTTACAGCGGGACTACAATGAGCAGTTCTTC.

V usage is TRBV3-1 and J usage is TRBJ2-3; D not certain. Germline V lookup: CDR1 LGHDT, CDR2 YNNKEL (reference sequence). Trimming removed 1 base from V and 5 bases from J, with 7 bases in between. CDR3 length: 13 amino acids. The CDR3 DNA sequence: TGTGCCAGCAGCCAAGTAGGTGAAGATACGCAGTATTTT. Translating gives CASSQVGEDTQYF.

This clonotype was counted many times. The gene calls are TRBV9 and TRBJ2-7; a weak D match, TRBD1 (5 bases). The CDR3 consists of 15 residues. V lost 3 bases to trimming and J lost 1 base, with 14 bases between them. CDR1 is SGDLS and CDR2 is YYNGEE in the germline V gene. CDR3 amino acids: CASSGVGHLSYEQYF. CDR3 DNA sequence: TGTGCCAGCAGCGGTGTCGGACATCTATCCTACGAGCAGTACTTC.

The chain employs TRBV18 and TRBJ2-2, with 8 bases aligning to TRBD2. Germline CDR1 reads KGHSH; CDR2 reads LQKENI. The CDR3 loop spans 15 amino acids. V gave up 10 bases and J gave up 0 bases; unmatched junction bases: 7. CDR3 sequence reads: CATELADPNTGELFF. In nucleotides, the CDR3 is TGTGCCACCGAACTAGCGGACCCGAACACCGGGGAGCTGTTTTTT.

The chain links TRBV12-3 or TRBV12-4 to TRBJ1-1; tentative D call: TRBD1 (5 bases). V shed 6 bases and J shed 7 bases, with 18 bases lying between them. This CDR3 spans 14 amino acids. This CDR3 reads CASSWGGEKLEAFF. Written as DNA, the CDR3 is TGTGCCAGCAGCTGGGGCGGAGAAAAACTTGAAGCTTTCTTT.

This clonotype was observed many times. The V call is TRBV5-6, the J call TRBJ2-3, with no clear D. The ends were cut back, 4 bases at V and 6 bases at J, with 9 bases in the middle. The CDR3 length is 12 residues. The germline V gene encodes CDR1 SGHDT and CDR2 YYEEEE. The CDR3 reads CASSRMSDTQYF. The CDR3 DNA reads TGTGCCAGCAGCCGTATGAGTGATACGCAGTATTTT.

This clonotype has only a few counts. J is TRBJ2-1 and V is TRBV20-1, with 9 nucleotides matching TRBD2. The junction had 14 bases not matched to a gene; V was cut back by 3 bases and J by 5 bases. The CDR3 is 17 residues long. CDR1 and CDR2 (germline): DFQATT, SNEGSKA (reference sequence). This CDR3 is CSARGVVSSGVDNEQFF. The DNA of the CDR3 is TGCAGTGCTAGGGGGGTAGTGTCTAGCGGGGTCGACAATGAGCAGTTCTTC.

A word on this clonotype: This clone may be a read error of a much larger clone one base away. The V and J genes are TRBV28 and TRBJ2-5, with D possibly being TRBD1 (5 bases). V shed 2 bases and J shed 4 bases, with 17 bases lying between them. Looked up from germline, CDR1 is MDHEN and CDR2 is SYDVKM. This CDR3 comprises 16 residues. CDR3 in DNA: TGTGCCAGCAGTTTACTGACAGCTACCCTCCTAGAGACCCAGTACTTC. Its protein is CASSLLTATLLETQYF.